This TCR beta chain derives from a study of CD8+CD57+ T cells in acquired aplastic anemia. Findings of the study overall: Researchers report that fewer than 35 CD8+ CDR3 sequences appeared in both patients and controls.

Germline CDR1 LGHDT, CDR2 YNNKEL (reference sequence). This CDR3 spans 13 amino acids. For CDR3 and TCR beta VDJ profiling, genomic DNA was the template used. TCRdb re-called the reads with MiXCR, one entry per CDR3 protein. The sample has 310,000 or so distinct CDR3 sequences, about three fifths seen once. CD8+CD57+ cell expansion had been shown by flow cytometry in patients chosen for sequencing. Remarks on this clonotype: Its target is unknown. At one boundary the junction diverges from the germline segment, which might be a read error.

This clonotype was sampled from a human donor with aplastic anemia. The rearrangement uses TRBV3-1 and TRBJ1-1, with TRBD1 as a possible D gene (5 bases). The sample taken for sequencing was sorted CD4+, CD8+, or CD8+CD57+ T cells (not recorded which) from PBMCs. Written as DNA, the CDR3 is TGTACCAGCAGCCAAGAAGGGGACACTGAAGCTTTCTTT. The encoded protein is CTSSQEGDTEAFF.